This passage covers 25 T cell receptor beta chains from one sample sequenced in a study of cytomegalovirus exposure and HLA in healthy donors. PCR was performed using 60 Vbeta and 13 Jbeta primers. Repertoires were generated with immunoSEQ multiplex PCR, while TCRdb's copy carries only in-frame clones and drops some. The repertoire has 85,000 to 90,000 clones, 85% of them found once; the top ten carry about 7.2%. The sequencing sample was made of PBMCs. These TCRs come from a man aged 40-49 years in good health and CMV-seropositive.

The chain joins TRBV18 to TRBJ2-1; no firm D call. Germline CDR1 and CDR2: KGHSH and LQKENI. The CDR3 runs to 16 residues. V was pared by 2 bases and J by 7 bases, with 18 bases between. CDR3 nucleotides: TGTGCCAGCTCACCAACAGCTGCTCCCGACCTAAATGAGCAGTTCTTC. This translates into CASSPTAAPDLNEQFF.

V is TRBV27 and J is TRBJ2-7, with TRBD2 identical over 10 bases. Germline V gives CDR1 MNHEY, CDR2 SMNVEV (reference sequence). After removal of 6 bases from V and 1 base from J, the junction contained 3 bases not matched to a gene. The CDR3 totals 14 residues. The DNA of the CDR3 is TGTGCCAGCAGGACTAGCGGGCTATCCTACGAGCAGTACTTC. As protein: CASRTSGLSYEQYF.

The chain is built from TRBV7-6 and TRBJ2-2; TRBD2 agrees at 10 bases. V was clipped by 1 base and J by 2 bases; unmatched bases: 7. CDR3 length: 18 amino acids. Germline V gives CDR1 SGHVS, CDR2 FNYEAQ. CDR3 DNA sequence: TGTGCCAGCAGCTTAGTGTCTAGCGGGAGTCGTAACACCGGGGAGCTGTTTTTT. Translation: CASSLVSSGSRNTGELFF. Complete variable domain (other parts from reference TRBV7-6 and TRBJ2-2): GAGVSQSPRYKVTKRGQDVALRCDPISGHVSLYWYRQALGQGPEFLTYFNYEAQQDKSGLPNDRFSAERPEGSISTLTIQRTEQRDSAMYRCASSLVSSGSRNTGELFFGEGSRLTVL.

This chain connects TRBV11-2 to TRBJ2-3; D ambiguous. CDR1 SGHAT and CDR2 FQNNGV come from the germline V gene. The CDR3 runs to 13 residues. Trimming removed 1 base from V and 6 bases from J, with 8 bases in between. The CDR3 DNA sequence: TGTGCCAGCAGCTTAGGAGGCTTCGATACGCAGTATTTT. It yields the protein CASSLGGFDTQYF.

The chain links TRBV15 to TRBJ2-7; D is unclear. Per germline, CDR1 LNHNV and CDR2 YYDKDF (reference sequence). V lost 0 bases and J lost 2, with 8 bases in between. This CDR3 spans 14 amino acids. This CDR3 is CATSRDTNTYEQYF. The CDR3 nucleotides read TGTGCCACCAGCAGAGATACCAACACCTACGAGCAGTACTTC.

This chain joins TRBV6-1 and TRBJ1-1; D not resolved. Looked up from germline, CDR1 is MNHNS and CDR2 is SASEGT. This CDR3 region has 13 residues. V lost 7 bases and J lost 4, with 13 bases in between. The CDR3, as DNA: TGTGCCAGCAACCGGGGTTTTGGCACTGAAGCTTTCTTT. It is translated as CASNRGFGTEAFF.

This chain joins TRBV16 and TRBJ1-2, with TRBD1 as a possible D gene (6 bases). This CDR3 spans 16 amino acids. Per germline, CDR1 KGHSY and CDR2 FQNENV. The V and J ends lost 3 bases and 0 bases respectively, with 14 bases between them. The CDR3 DNA reads TGTGCCAGCAGCCACCAAACAGGGTCCCCTAACTATGGCTACACCTTC. Protein sequence: CASSHQTGSPNYGYTF.

The genes are TRBV5-4 and TRBJ2-5; a possible D gene is TRBD1 (6 bases). The CDR3 loop spans 13 amino acids. The germline gives CDR1 SGHNT, CDR2 YYREEE (reference sequence). Trimming shortened V by 4 bases and J by 0 bases, and 7 bases separated the two germline ends. CDR3 DNA sequence: TGTGCCAGCAGCGGGACAAACCAAGAGACCCAGTACTTC. This encodes CASSGTNQETQYF.

DNA of the CDR3: TGTGCCAGCAGTAGGGGCCCCCCTAATGAAAAACTGTTTTTT. Translation gives CASSRGPPNEKLFF. This sequence joins TRBV6-6 and TRBJ1-4; a weak D match, TRBD1 (5 bases). The CDR3 has 14 residues. Trimming took off 5 bases at V and 3 bases at J, with 10 bases between the two ends. Germline V lookup: CDR1 MNHNY, CDR2 SVGAGI (reference sequence).

Turning to this clone: At one boundary the junction diverges from the germline segment, which might be a read error. The V and J genes are TRBV7-7 and TRBJ2-3, with D perhaps TRBD2 (6 bases). The CDR3 runs 13 residues. Germline V gene sequence: CDR1 SSHAT, CDR2 FNYEAQ (reference sequence). The CDR3 reads CASSSGEEDTQYF. In nucleotides, the CDR3 is TGTGCTAGCAGCTCGGGGGAGGAAGATACGCAGTATTTT.

V gene TRBV5-1 combines with J gene TRBJ1-2; D not resolved. Germline V gene data show CDR1 as SGHRS and CDR2 as YFSETQ. This CDR3 region has 12 residues. V lost 0 bases, J lost 8 bases, and 8 bases lay in between. CDR3 DNA sequence: TGCGCCAGCAGCTTGGTGGGCGGGGGCTACACCTTC. Its protein product is CASSLVGGGYTF.

This clone has a handful of counts. Other DNA sequences of this sample code for an identical CDR3. This chain connects TRBV7-9 to TRBJ1-4, with D possibly being TRBD1 (6 bases). Germline CDR1 reads SEHNR; CDR2 reads FQNEAQ (reference sequence). This CDR3 contains 15 residues. Deletions cut 1 base from V and 3 bases from J, with 9 bases between. Written as DNA, the CDR3 is TGTGCCAGCAGCTTAGTACAGGGCTCTAATGAAAAACTGTTTTTT. Translation gives CASSLVQGSNEKLFF.

This sequence joins TRBV6-6 and TRBJ2-7; D call uncertain. V lost 0 bases and J lost 5, with 11 bases in between. The CDR3 is 14 amino acids. Per the germline V gene, CDR1 is MNHNY and CDR2 is SVGAGI (reference sequence). In DNA form, the CDR3 reads TGTGCCAGCAGTTACTCCCTAGAAAAGGACGAGCAGTACTTC. It is translated as CASSYSLEKDEQYF.

J is TRBJ2-5 and V is TRBV6-1, with D possibly TRBD1 on 6 matching bases. V dropped 4 bases and J dropped 13 bases, with 22 bases sitting between them. Germline CDR1 reads MNHNS; CDR2 reads SASEGT. The CDR3 is 14 amino acids. The CDR3 spells CASSGGTWLCYWYF. The CDR3 region has the DNA TGTGCCAGCAGTGGGGGGACATGGTTATGCTACTGGTACTTC.

To note about this clone: The sample carries other DNA sequences with the same CDR3. This chain connects TRBV10-2 to TRBJ1-1; unclear D gene. V was cut by 0 bases and J by 1 base, with 3 bases left in between. CDR1 is WSHSY, CDR2 SAAADI, per germline. The CDR3 totals 13 residues. CDR3 bases: TGCGCCAGCAGTGAGTCTCGGAACACTGAAGCTTTCTTT. This gives the protein CASSESRNTEAFF.

The V call is TRBV9, the J call TRBJ2-5; a possible D gene is TRBD2 (5 bases). The CDR3 has 14 residues. Germline V gene data show CDR1 as SGDLS and CDR2 as YYNGEE. The V end lost 4 bases, the J end lost 5 bases, and 15 bases lay between the germline ends. CDR3 protein: CASSLGLPPETQYF. DNA for the CDR3: TGTGCCAGCAGCCTCGGACTGCCCCCGGAGACCCAGTACTTC.

In this sample, this clone turned up once. The chain employs TRBV5-4 and TRBJ2-6; no firm D call. Looked up from germline, CDR1 is SGHNT and CDR2 is YYREEE (reference sequence). There are 16 residues in the CDR3. Trimming left V 4 bases short and J 3 bases short, with 14 bases between. CDR3 sequence: CASSHHPSNGANVLTF. CDR3 DNA sequence: TGTGCCAGCAGCCACCATCCTAGTAATGGGGCCAACGTCCTGACTTTC.

The genes are TRBV30 and TRBJ1-2; TRBD1 agrees at 9 bases. The CDR3 extends over 13 amino acids. CDR1 is GTSNPN, CDR2 SVGIG, per germline (reference sequence). Germline trimming cut 3 bases from V and 6 bases from J; bases unmatched to any gene: 5. The CDR3 bases are TGTGCCTGGAGAGCCGGGACAGGGAATGGCTACACCTTC. Translation: CAWRAGTGNGYTF.

DNA for the CDR3: TGTGCCAGCAGGGCAGACAGGGAAGGCGAGCAGTACTTC. Translated: CASRADREGEQYF. The chain couples TRBV2 to TRBJ2-7, with 7 nucleotides matching TRBD1. Germline V lookup: CDR1 SNHLY, CDR2 FYNNEI. This CDR3 has 13 residues. V lost 6 bases, J lost 6 bases, and 8 bases stayed unmatched.

V is TRBV2 and J is TRBJ1-2; 7 nucleotides match TRBD1. The V gene's germline CDR1 is SNHLY and CDR2 FYNNEI. The CDR3 has 14 residues. V lost 6 bases, J lost 5 bases, and 9 bases stayed unmatched. CDR3 sequence: CASSLRGVGYGYTF. As DNA, the CDR3 is TGTGCCAGCAGCCTCAGGGGGGTAGGGTATGGCTACACCTTC.

The V and J genes are TRBV2 and TRBJ2-4, with TRBD2 as a possible D gene (5 bases). The CDR3 contains 13 residues. Trimming shortened V by 8 bases and J by 1 base, and 9 bases separated the two germline ends. CDR1 and CDR2 (germline): SNHLY, FYNNEI. DNA for the CDR3: TGTGCCAGCGTCGGGGTCGCCAAAAACATTCAGTACTTC. It is translated as CASVGVAKNIQYF.

The chain carries TRBV7-9 and TRBJ1-2, with 7 bases identical to TRBD1. The CDR3 totals 15 residues. Unmatched junction bases numbered 8, after V lost 5 bases and J lost 2 bases. CDR1 and CDR2 from the germline V gene are SEHNR and FQNEAQ (reference sequence). CDR3 amino acids: CASSVGTDRNYGYTF. CDR3 nucleotides: TGTGCCAGCAGCGTAGGGACGGACAGGAACTATGGCTACACCTTC. Full variable domain (missing parts from reference TRBV7-9 and TRBJ1-2): DTGVSQNPRHKITKRGQNVTFRCDPISEHNRLYWYRQTLGQGPEFLTYFQNEAQLEKSRLLSDRFSAERPKGSFSTLEIQRTEQGDSAMYLCASSVGTDRNYGYTFGSGTRLTVV.

On this clone: In the same sample, other DNA sequences code for this CDR3. The rearrangement uses TRBV14 and TRBJ2-3; D ambiguous. Germline CDR1 is SGHDN and CDR2 is FVKESK. The V gene lost 4 bases and the J gene lost 2 bases, with 4 bases spanning the gap. The CDR3 extends over 12 amino acids. The CDR3 DNA sequence: TGTGCCAGCAGCCCGTACACAGATACGCAGTATTTT. This sequence encodes CASSPYTDTQYF.

This clone was observed once. The chain joins TRBV28 to TRBJ2-4; D unresolved. This CDR3 comprises 14 residues. Between the trimmed V and J ends, which lost 4 bases and 0 bases, there was a span of 7 bases. Germline V gene sequence: CDR1 MDHEN, CDR2 SYDVKM. The CDR3 DNA reads as TGTGCCAGCAGTTCCAGTCTAGCCAAAAACATTCAGTACTTC. Protein product: CASSSSLAKNIQYF.

This clone turned up a few times. J is TRBJ2-7 and V is TRBV6-6; 8 bases align to TRBD2. This CDR3 has 14 amino acids. CDR1 is MNHNY, CDR2 SVGAGI, per germline (reference sequence). The V gene end was trimmed by 6 bases and the J gene end by 5 bases; junction bases not matched to a gene: 9. The CDR3 loop reads CASSAGGGRDEQYF. CDR3 nucleotide sequence: TGTGCCAGCAGCGCCGGGGGGGGGAGGGACGAGCAGTACTTC.